This T cell receptor beta chain was recovered during a study of cytomegalovirus exposure and HLA in healthy donors. This PCR relied on a set of 60 Vbeta primers and 13 Jbeta primers. The protocol was immunoSEQ multiplex PCR, while the TCRdb copy is restricted to in-frame clones and leaves out a portion. The repertoire holds 200,000 or so clones, with approximately 82% as singletons. From germline, CDR1 is KGHSH and CDR2 LQKENI. The germline V and J ends were trimmed by 3 bases and 9 bases, with 15 bases remaining between them. The CDR3 consists of 14 residues. The specimen was PBMCs. The rearrangement uses TRBV18 and TRBJ2-1; D ambiguous. The receptor was isolated from a woman younger than 35 in good health and CMV-seropositive. The CDR3 is CASSPTLLGSEQFF. The CDR3 DNA sequence: TGTGCCAGCTCACCCACACTATTGGGTTCTGAGCAGTTCTTC.